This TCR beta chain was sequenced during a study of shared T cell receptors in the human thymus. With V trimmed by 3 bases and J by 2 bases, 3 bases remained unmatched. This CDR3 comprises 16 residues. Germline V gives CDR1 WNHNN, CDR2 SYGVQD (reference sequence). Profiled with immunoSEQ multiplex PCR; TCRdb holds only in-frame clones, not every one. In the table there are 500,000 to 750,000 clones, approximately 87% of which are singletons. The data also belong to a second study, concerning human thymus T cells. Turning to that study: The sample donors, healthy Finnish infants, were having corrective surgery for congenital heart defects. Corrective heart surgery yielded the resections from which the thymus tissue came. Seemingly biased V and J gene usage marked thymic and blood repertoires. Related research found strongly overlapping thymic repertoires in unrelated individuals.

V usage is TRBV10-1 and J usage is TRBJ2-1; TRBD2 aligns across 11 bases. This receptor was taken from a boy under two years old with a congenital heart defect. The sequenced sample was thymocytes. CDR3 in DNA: TGCGCCAGCAGTGACAGGGGACTAGCGGCCTACAATGAGCAGTTCTTC. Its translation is CASSDRGLAAYNEQFF.